This T cell receptor beta chain was recovered during a study of blood T cell repertoires in COVID-19. Background on the study: PBMCs, B-cell-depleted T cells, or T cells provided the cDNA or gDNA that made up the material.

In the 2 weeks before study entry, exposed participants met a COVID-19 case, which was PCR-confirmed or clinician-diagnosed. Germline values: CDR1 MNHEY, CDR2 SMNVEV (reference sequence). The V end lost 3 bases, the J end lost 0 bases, and 6 bases lay between the germline ends. The CDR3 loop spans 14 amino acids. Authors' analysis steps: Quantification of nucleated cells was approximated via reference gene primer amplification. Libraries were prepared by immunoSEQ multiplex PCR; TCRdb keeps only in-frame clonotypes and omits some of them. V and J calls plus clone size are reproduced from that table; the DNA served to infer D and trimming. The sample includes almost 350,000 clones, 85% to 90% of them seen just once.

Material for sequencing was PBMCs or T cells enriched from blood (not recorded which). The rearrangement joins TRBV27 to TRBJ1-5; D remains unclear. This clonotype was sampled from a woman in her 30s who had been exposed to COVID-19. CDR3 sequence: CASSFGVSNQPQHF. The CDR3 region has the DNA TGTGCCAGCAGTTTCGGGGTTAGCAATCAGCCCCAGCATTTT.